Listed here is a single T cell receptor beta chain. This clonotype was recorded at least ten times. Its binding antigen is unknown. No base quality information exists; no much larger clone differs at one position. This entry comes from a study of identical twins listed by TCRdb under 2016. For context, the study as a whole: To test whether fetal clonotypes persist, this study deep-sequenced TCR alpha and beta repertoires from monozygotic twins, from unrelated adults of various ages, and from cord blood. To rule out contamination, replicate twin experiments were performed at different times with different library preparation protocols.

Results the study describes overall, beyond this receptor: A weaker excess of twin sharing was found in beta out-of-frame sequences because the signal-to-noise ratio was lowered by fewer shared sequences. Because the same donors could not be followed over many years, conclusions were based on cross-sectional statistical analysis. Out-of-frame TCR alpha sharing in monozygotic twins was systematically underestimated by recombination models, whereas sharing between unrelated individuals was in agreement with the recombination models. Zero-insertion analyses could be partly confounded by invariant T cells such as MAIT and iNKT, although diverse VJ usage argued against such confounding for most clonotypes. Abundant cord blood beta clonotypes carried fewer insertions; young adult naive repertoires showed a weaker similar trend, while memory repertoires showed none. Compared with coincidental sharing between unrelated individuals, an excess of low generation-probability sequences was observed among out-of-frame TCR alpha sequences shared between twins.

Taken from cysteine to phenylalanine, the CDR3 has 14 residues. The entry retains the CDR3 DNA only, 42 bases that are in frame from base 1. Trimming takes 5 bases off V and 7 bases off J; junction bases not matched to a gene: 7. From a lookup of the germline V gene (reference sequence), CDR1 and CDR2 are DFQATT and SNEGSKA. The library came from 5' RACE. For sequencing, an Illumina HiSeq 2000 was employed. A universal primer binding site was added through template switching, and the final cDNA carried a unique molecular identifier so that TCR cDNA molecules could be counted accurately. Specific primers in the conserved constant-segment region were used to synthesize first-strand cDNA for TCR alpha and beta chains. To control for contamination, every cDNA library carried two barcodes: a SMART-Mk sample barcode plus Illumina barcodes. TruSeq adapter sequences along with Illumina sample barcodes were introduced in two successive PCR steps. TCR alpha and beta cDNA libraries were sequenced on the Illumina HiSeq platform with custom primers. As for how the authors treated the data: Unique molecular identifiers were extracted from raw reads with MiGEC, and CDR3 positions were determined with MiXCR. For each individual, recombination models were inferred using an EM algorithm with the repgenHMM and IGoR tools. The analysis of shared clonotypes was done with the tcR package in R, with sharing normalized by the product of cloneset sizes. To study raw recombination free of thymic and clonal selection effects, out-of-frame nonproductive sequences were analyzed. Using fastp trimming at Q25 and MiXCR clonotype assembly, TCRdb reanalyzed the public sequencing data and kept in-frame beta chains. Rows merge per CDR3 protein into single entries with the most common DNA and genes. TCRdb, not the original authors, processed these V and J calls. Recorded for this sample are some 440,000 distinct CDR3 sequences; 20% to 25% of them occurred a single time. The ten top clones hold just under 3% of the sample.

Only healthy Caucasian donors were included. The twin cohort consisted of three pairs of female monozygotic twins, all aged roughly 18 to 29 years. Positive isolation kits from Invitrogen were used to isolate the CD4+ and CD8+ T cell populations. Another study also made use of these data, one on T cells expressing NK-cell markers. Looking at the second paper: Under ten donors provided sorted CD3+CD56+NKG2C+, CD3+CD56+NKG2C- and CD3+CD56-NKG2C+ T-cell subsets, whose TCR beta-chain repertoires were profiled. Of the eight sequenced donors, seven were found to be HCMV-seropositive and one was found to be HCMV-seronegative. In several experiments an anti-gammadeltaTCR antibody was added to restrict sorting to alphabetaTCR-expressing T cells. In over 5 donors, the dominant CD3+CD56+NKG2C+ clonotypes were among the top 10 CD8+ clonotypes and accounted for about 1.0-7.5% of CD8+ T cells. Those dominant clonotypes were again the most abundant among CD3+CD56-NKG2C+ cells in a handful of donors, at roughly 28.3-65%. It remained unclear whether the expanded NKG2C-expressing T cell clones were specific for HCMV antigens. Randomly selected healthy volunteers, three men and five women, were used as the eight sequenced donors. A commercial ELISA kit detecting HCMV-specific IgG in serum was used to determine HCMV serostatus. MIGEC was used to demultiplex reads and group the reads by UMI, and MiTCR was used to assemble and quantify clonotypes. To remove erroneous sequences, TCR cDNA sequences were retained only when supported by two or more reads. The tcR package was used for downstream repertoire analysis, with clonotypes matched between fractions based on CDR3 nucleotide sequence plus V segment. VDJmatch was used to annotate antigen specificity against VDJdb, with one amino acid substitution allowed in CDR3.

This TCR was sampled from a woman younger than 35 in good health. The rearranged chain carries TRBV20-1 and TRBJ2-1; 11 bases in the middle match TRBD2. Sequencing was performed on CD4+ T cells sorted from blood. CDR3 sequence: CSALGLAGANEQFF. The nucleotides are TGCAGTGCTCTCGGACTAGCGGGTGCTAATGAGCAGTTCTTC.